This TCR beta chain was retrieved from a study of cytomegalovirus exposure and HLA in healthy donors. Both 60 Vbeta primers and 13 Jbeta primers went into the PCR. The assay was immunoSEQ multiplex PCR, and TCRdb's table has in-frame clones only and misses some. The table lists under 150,000 clones, 70% to 90% of them singletons, with 4.3% in the top ten. Germline CDR1 and CDR2: GTSNPN and SVGIG (reference sequence). The CDR3 runs 15 residues. V lost 4 bases, J lost 4 bases, and 12 bases stayed unmatched. The specimen was PBMCs. The chain joins TRBV30 to TRBJ1-2, with TRBD1 matching 7 bases. This receptor was taken from a woman aged 40 to 50 in good health and CMV-seropositive. The CDR3 DNA sequence: TGTGCCTGGATCACCAGGGACAGAGCACGCTATGGCTACACCTTC. Amino acids: CAWITRDRARYGYTF.